The present entry profiles one T cell receptor (beta chain) with its context. Its target is unknown. Germline trimming cut 4 bases from V and 0 bases from J; bases unmatched to any gene: 1. Germline loops: CDR1 MNHNS, CDR2 SASEGT. The CDR3 spans 16 residues. PCR used 60 Vbeta primers and 13 Jbeta primers. Some clones are missing from TCRdb's copy, which holds only in-frame ones; the method was immunoSEQ multiplex PCR. Altogether some 200,000 clones are present, 78% being singletons, with the ten largest covering about 3%. When sampled, the donors appeared nominally healthy, though they likely had unrecorded immune exposures. The record originates from a study of cytomegalovirus exposure and HLA in healthy donors. Regarding the study as a whole: A later analysis linked a missense variant in DCLRE1C to the trimming of TCR beta V and J genes. According to the study, about 180 TCR beta chains were cytomegalovirus-associated.

The J gene is TRBJ1-4, the V gene TRBV6-1; TRBD1 agrees at 11 bases. Sequencing was carried out using PBMCs. The receptor comes from a female donor in good health and CMV-seronegative. CDR3 loop: CASSGTGGTTNEKLFF. CDR3 coding DNA: TGTGCCAGCAGTGGGACAGGGGGCACAACTAATGAAAAACTGTTTTTT.